A selection of T cell receptor beta chains follows, all from one sample in a study of shared clonotypes between healthy human individuals. Generated by immunoSEQ multiplex PCR, the TCRdb table keeps only in-frame clones and is missing some. The sample consists of some 2.1 million clones, roughly 94% of them appearing once. The sequenced sample consisted of naive CD4+ T cells sorted from blood. These receptors were obtained from a young man in good health. Both conserved end residues are part of each CDR3. D genes are given only for firm matches. The size field is filled for only some rows; it gives once, few, many or a size class.

v_gene: TRBV2; j_gene: TRBJ2-1; d_gene: TRBD1; abundance: -; CDR3aa: CASSWDRDNEQFF; CDR3nt: TGTGCCAGCAGTTGGGACAGAGACAATGAGCAGTTCTTC
v_gene: TRBV5-4; j_gene: TRBJ1-6; d_gene: TRBD1; abundance: -; CDR3aa: CASSLSMGQGRYNSPLHF; CDR3nt: TGTGCCAGCAGCTTGTCTATGGGACAGGGCAGATATAATTCACCCCTCCACTTT
v_gene: TRBV7-9; j_gene: TRBJ1-1; d_gene: TRBD1; abundance: -; CDR3aa: CASSSDRLNTEAFF; CDR3nt: TGTGCCAGCAGCTCGGACAGGTTGAACACTGAAGCTTTCTTT
v_gene: TRBV30; j_gene: TRBJ2-7; d_gene: -; abundance: -; CDR3aa: CAWSGLHEQYF; CDR3nt: TGTGCCTGGAGCGGGCTTCACGAGCAGTACTTC
v_gene: TRBV5-1; j_gene: TRBJ2-3; d_gene: TRBD1; abundance: -; CDR3aa: CASSLGQGATDTQYF; CDR3nt: TGCGCCAGCAGCTTGGGACAGGGGGCCACAGATACGCAGTATTTT
v_gene: TRBV5-1; j_gene: TRBJ1-2; d_gene: TRBD1; abundance: -; CDR3aa: CASSLVTGQSSGYTF; CDR3nt: TGCGCCAGCAGCTTGGTCACGGGACAGTCATCTGGCTACACCTTC
v_gene: TRBV18; j_gene: TRBJ1-2; d_gene: TRBD1; abundance: -; CDR3aa: CASSPFDRGFGYTF; CDR3nt: TGTGCCAGCTCACCATTCGACAGGGGGTTTGGCTACACCTTC
v_gene: TRBV27; j_gene: TRBJ2-7; d_gene: TRBD2; abundance: -; CDR3aa: CASRAGTSGSEQYF; CDR3nt: TGTGCCAGCAGGGCCGGGACTAGCGGGAGCGAGCAGTACTTC
v_gene: TRBV2; j_gene: TRBJ2-2; d_gene: TRBD1; abundance: -; CDR3aa: CASSDLRQGATGELFF; CDR3nt: TGTGCCAGCAGTGATCTTCGACAGGGGGCGACCGGGGAGCTGTTTTTT
v_gene: TRBV30; j_gene: TRBJ1-1; d_gene: TRBD1; abundance: -; CDR3aa: CAWDRGGNTEAFF; CDR3nt: TGTGCCTGGGACAGGGGAGGGAACACTGAAGCTTTCTTT
v_gene: TRBV14; j_gene: TRBJ2-2; d_gene: -; abundance: -; CDR3aa: CASSPTQPGELFF; CDR3nt: TGTGCCAGCAGCCCTACACAGCCCGGGGAGCTGTTTTTT
v_gene: TRBV29-1; j_gene: TRBJ2-5; d_gene: TRBD2; abundance: -; CDR3aa: CSVLPSGTSGRETQYF; CDR3nt: TGCAGCGTCTTACCCTCCGGGACTAGCGGGAGAGAGACCCAGTACTTC
v_gene: TRBV28; j_gene: TRBJ2-5; d_gene: -; abundance: -; CDR3aa: CASSTSRETQYF; CDR3nt: TGTGCCAGCAGTACTAGCCGGGAGACCCAGTACTTC
v_gene: TRBV7-2; j_gene: TRBJ2-3; d_gene: TRBD2; abundance: -; CDR3aa: CASSPKAGDHTHGYTQYF; CDR3nt: TGTGCCAGCAGCCCTAAAGCGGGAGACCATACTCACGGGTATACGCAGTATTTT
v_gene: TRBV11-2; j_gene: TRBJ2-2; d_gene: -; abundance: -; CDR3aa: CASSLRPGELFF; CDR3nt: TGTGCCAGCAGCTTACGGCCCGGGGAGCTGTTTTTT
v_gene: TRBV6-1; j_gene: TRBJ1-3; d_gene: -; abundance: -; CDR3aa: CASSPLRGNTIYF; CDR3nt: TGTGCCAGCAGCCCTCTTCGAGGAAACACCATATATTTT
v_gene: TRBV11-2; j_gene: TRBJ1-4; d_gene: -; abundance: -; CDR3aa: CASSSAGTKYEKLFF; CDR3nt: TGTGCCAGCAGCTCAGCCGGGACAAAATATGAAAAACTGTTTTTT
v_gene: TRBV7-2; j_gene: TRBJ2-7; d_gene: -; abundance: many; CDR3aa: CASSSRGTFPTYEQYF; CDR3nt: TGTGCCAGCAGCTCTCGAGGGACATTCCCCACCTACGAGCAGTACTTC
v_gene: TRBV11-2; j_gene: TRBJ1-4; d_gene: TRBD1; abundance: -; CDR3aa: CASSRTGTGIEELFF; CDR3nt: TGTGCCAGCAGCCGAACGGGGACAGGGATTGAGGAACTGTTTTTT
v_gene: TRBV5-1; j_gene: TRBJ1-1; d_gene: TRBD1; abundance: -; CDR3aa: CASSLTGGTEAFF; CDR3nt: TGCGCCAGCAGCTTAACAGGGGGCACTGAAGCTTTCTTT
v_gene: TRBV11-2; j_gene: TRBJ1-1; d_gene: TRBD1; abundance: -; CDR3aa: CASSRTGWTEAFF; CDR3nt: TGTGCCAGCAGCCGGACAGGGTGGACTGAAGCTTTCTTT
v_gene: TRBV7-2; j_gene: TRBJ2-7; d_gene: TRBD2; abundance: -; CDR3aa: CASSLTAGGFREQYF; CDR3nt: TGTGCCAGCAGCTTAACAGCGGGAGGTTTCCGCGAGCAGTACTTC
v_gene: TRBV5-1; j_gene: TRBJ1-6; d_gene: -; abundance: -; CDR3aa: CASSLDPSGSGSPLHF; CDR3nt: TGCGCCAGCAGCTTGGATCCGTCAGGGTCCGGTTCACCCCTCCACTTT
v_gene: TRBV2; j_gene: TRBJ2-7; d_gene: -; abundance: once; CDR3aa: CASSEDRTSLNF; CDR3nt: TGTGCCAGCAGTGAAGATCGAACATCCCTTAACTTC
v_gene: TRBV5-6; j_gene: TRBJ2-1; d_gene: TRBD1; abundance: -; CDR3aa: CASSWGQYNEQFF; CDR3nt: TGTGCCAGCAGCTGGGGACAGTACAATGAGCAGTTCTTC
v_gene: TRBV18; j_gene: TRBJ2-7; d_gene: TRBD1; abundance: -; CDR3aa: CASSQGAYTYEQYF; CDR3nt: TGTGCCAGCTCCCAGGGGGCCTACACCTACGAGCAGTACTTC
v_gene: TRBV6-5; j_gene: TRBJ1-1; d_gene: -; abundance: once; CDR3aa: CASSYQWMNTEAFF; CDR3nt: TGTGCCAGCAGTTATCAGTGGATGAACACTGAAGCTTTCTTT
v_gene: TRBV29-1; j_gene: TRBJ2-1; d_gene: -; abundance: -; CDR3aa: CSGLSSYNEQFF; CDR3nt: TGCAGCGGCCTGAGCTCCTACAATGAGCAGTTCTTC
v_gene: TRBV7-9; j_gene: TRBJ2-2; d_gene: TRBD2; abundance: -; CDR3aa: CASSPGLAGTSSTGELFF; CDR3nt: TGTGCCAGCAGCCCAGGACTAGCGGGAACCTCGTCCACCGGGGAGCTGTTTTTT
v_gene: TRBV30; j_gene: TRBJ2-7; d_gene: TRBD1; abundance: -; CDR3aa: CAWSRDRGEQYF; CDR3nt: TGTGCCTGGTCCCGGGACAGGGGCGAGCAGTACTTC
v_gene: TRBV6-5; j_gene: TRBJ2-7; d_gene: TRBD2; abundance: -; CDR3aa: CASSRGGARSYEQYF; CDR3nt: TGTGCCAGCTCCCGCGGGGGAGCAAGGAGCTACGAGCAGTACTTC
v_gene: TRBV12-2; j_gene: TRBJ1-5; d_gene: -; abundance: once; CDR3aa: CASRRDRDQPQHF; CDR3nt: TGTGCAAGTCGTCGGGACAGGGATCAGCCCCAGCATTTT
v_gene: TRBV6-5; j_gene: TRBJ2-5; d_gene: TRBD2; abundance: -; CDR3aa: CASRAGLAGGETQYF; CDR3nt: TGTGCCAGCAGAGCTGGACTAGCGGGAGGGGAGACCCAGTACTTC
v_gene: TRBV28; j_gene: TRBJ1-5; d_gene: TRBD1; abundance: -; CDR3aa: CASTRGYQPQHF; CDR3nt: TGTGCCAGCACCAGGGGGTATCAGCCCCAGCATTTT
v_gene: TRBV30; j_gene: TRBJ2-5; d_gene: TRBD2; abundance: -; CDR3aa: CAWSISGEETQYF; CDR3nt: TGTGCCTGGAGTATTAGCGGGGAAGAGACCCAGTACTTC
v_gene: TRBV5-3; j_gene: TRBJ1-5; d_gene: -; abundance: once; CDR3aa: CARSLGGVTPPSSNQPQHF; CDR3nt: TGTGCCAGAAGCTTGGGTGGGGTCACGCCGCCCTCCAGCAATCAGCCCCAGCATTTT
v_gene: TRBV9; j_gene: TRBJ1-1; d_gene: -; abundance: -; CDR3aa: CASSAGTPPREAFF; CDR3nt: TGTGCCAGCAGCGCCGGGACACCACCGCGGGAAGCTTTCTTT
v_gene: TRBV7-2; j_gene: TRBJ2-7; d_gene: -; abundance: -; CDR3aa: CASTQGSSEQYF; CDR3nt: TGTGCCAGCACCCAAGGGTCTAGCGAGCAGTACTTC
v_gene: TRBV10-2; j_gene: TRBJ1-6; d_gene: -; abundance: -; CDR3aa: CASTPSPDTNSPLHF; CDR3nt: TGCGCCAGCACCCCTTCGCCAGATACAAATTCACCCCTCCACTTT
v_gene: TRBV27; j_gene: TRBJ1-6; d_gene: -; abundance: once; CDR3aa: CASSPTGSSYNSPLHF; CDR3nt: TGTGCCAGCAGCCCCACAGGGAGCTCCTATAATTCACCCCTCCACTTT
v_gene: TRBV4-1; j_gene: TRBJ2-2; d_gene: TRBD2; abundance: -; CDR3aa: CASSQGGLAGNTGELFF; CDR3nt: TGCGCCAGCAGCCAAGGCGGCTTAGCGGGTAACACCGGGGAGCTGTTTTTT
v_gene: TRBV10-3; j_gene: TRBJ2-1; d_gene: TRBD2; abundance: -; CDR3aa: CAISESILAGEGRTAGEQFF; CDR3nt: TGTGCCATCAGTGAGTCGATCCTAGCGGGAGAGGGCCGTACGGCAGGGGAGCAGTTCTTC
v_gene: TRBV14; j_gene: TRBJ2-7; d_gene: -; abundance: -; CDR3aa: CASSQEGVKTAYEQYF; CDR3nt: TGTGCCAGCAGCCAAGAAGGGGTGAAGACTGCCTACGAGCAGTACTTC
v_gene: TRBV11-2; j_gene: TRBJ1-4; d_gene: -; abundance: -; CDR3aa: CASSLEGGKGLNEKLFF; CDR3nt: TGTGCCAGCAGCTTAGAAGGTGGTAAGGGGCTGAATGAAAAACTGTTTTTT
v_gene: TRBV19; j_gene: TRBJ1-5; d_gene: TRBD1; abundance: -; CDR3aa: CATTQGNQPQHF; CDR3nt: TGTGCCACTACACAGGGGAATCAGCCCCAGCATTTT
v_gene: TRBV10-2; j_gene: TRBJ2-7; d_gene: -; abundance: -; CDR3aa: CASGGSYEQYF; CDR3nt: TGCGCCAGCGGGGGTTCCTACGAGCAGTACTTC
v_gene: TRBV6-6; j_gene: TRBJ2-5; d_gene: TRBD1; abundance: once; CDR3aa: CASTSLTGGRETQYF; CDR3nt: TGTGCCAGCACCTCACTAACAGGGGGACGAGAGACCCAGTACTTC
v_gene: TRBV4-3; j_gene: TRBJ1-2; d_gene: -; abundance: -; CDR3aa: CASSQDSDGSEGYGYTF; CDR3nt: TGCGCCAGCAGCCAAGATTCGGACGGGTCAGAGGGCTATGGCTACACCTTC
v_gene: TRBV11-2; j_gene: TRBJ1-1; d_gene: TRBD1; abundance: -; CDR3aa: CASTLGTGASFF; CDR3nt: TGTGCCAGCACTCTGGGGACAGGGGCATCTTTCTTT
v_gene: TRBV5-1; j_gene: TRBJ2-1; d_gene: -; abundance: -; CDR3aa: CASSLLLSGNEQFF; CDR3nt: TGCGCCAGCAGCTTGTTACTCTCCGGAAATGAGCAGTTCTTC
v_gene: TRBV2; j_gene: TRBJ1-5; d_gene: -; abundance: -; CDR3aa: CASSGQSNQPQHF; CDR3nt: TGTGCCAGCAGTGGACAGAGCAATCAGCCCCAGCATTTT
v_gene: TRBV6-1; j_gene: TRBJ1-2; d_gene: -; abundance: -; CDR3aa: CASSEVEASYTF; CDR3nt: TGTGCCAGCAGTGAAGTGGAGGCGAGCTACACCTTC
v_gene: TRBV19; j_gene: TRBJ2-7; d_gene: -; abundance: -; CDR3aa: CASSIGGGYEQYF; CDR3nt: TGTGCCAGTAGTATAGGCGGAGGCTACGAGCAGTACTTC
v_gene: TRBV5-1; j_gene: TRBJ2-3; d_gene: -; abundance: -; CDR3aa: CASSFRQGADTQYF; CDR3nt: TGCGCCAGCAGCTTTAGGCAGGGAGCAGATACGCAGTATTTT
v_gene: TRBV7-2; j_gene: TRBJ2-7; d_gene: TRBD2; abundance: -; CDR3aa: CASSSQRDSSEQYF; CDR3nt: TGTGCCAGCAGCTCACAGCGGGACTCGTCCGAGCAGTACTTC
v_gene: TRBV6-1; j_gene: TRBJ2-7; d_gene: -; abundance: -; CDR3aa: CASSKGNFYEQYF; CDR3nt: TGTGCCAGCAGTAAAGGCAACTTCTACGAGCAGTACTTC
v_gene: TRBV27; j_gene: TRBJ1-4; d_gene: TRBD1; abundance: -; CDR3aa: CASSLRTGEKLFF; CDR3nt: TGTGCCAGCAGTTTAAGGACAGGCGAAAAACTGTTTTTT